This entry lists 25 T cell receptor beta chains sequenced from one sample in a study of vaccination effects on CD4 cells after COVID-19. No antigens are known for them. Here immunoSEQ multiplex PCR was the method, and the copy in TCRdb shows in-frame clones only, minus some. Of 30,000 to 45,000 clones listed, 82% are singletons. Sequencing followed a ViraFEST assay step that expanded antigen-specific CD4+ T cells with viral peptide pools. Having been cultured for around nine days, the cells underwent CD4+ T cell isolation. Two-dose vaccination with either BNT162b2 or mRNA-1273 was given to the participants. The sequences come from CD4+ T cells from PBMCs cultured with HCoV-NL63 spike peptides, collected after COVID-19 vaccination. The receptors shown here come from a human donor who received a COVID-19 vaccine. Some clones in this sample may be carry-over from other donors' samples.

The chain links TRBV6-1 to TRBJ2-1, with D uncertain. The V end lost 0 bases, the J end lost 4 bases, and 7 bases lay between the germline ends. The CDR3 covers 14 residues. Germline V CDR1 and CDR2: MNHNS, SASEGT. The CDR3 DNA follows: TGTGCCAGCAGTGAAGCTCCCACATACAATGAGCAGTTCTTC. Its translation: CASSEAPTYNEQFF.

CDR3 in amino acids: CASRVTPTYTDTQYF. The CDR3, as DNA: TGTGCCAGCAGGGTGACCCCTACCTACACAGATACGCAGTATTTT. The chain joins TRBV2 to TRBJ2-3; D is uncertain. With 6 bases removed from V and 2 bases from J, the gap between germline ends came to 15 bases. Germline assignment: CDR1 SNHLY and CDR2 FYNNEI. The CDR3 covers 15 residues.

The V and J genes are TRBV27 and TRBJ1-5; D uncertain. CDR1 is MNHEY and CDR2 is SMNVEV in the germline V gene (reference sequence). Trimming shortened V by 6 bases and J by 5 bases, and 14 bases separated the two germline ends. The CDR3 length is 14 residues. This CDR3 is CASSAGREDQPQHF. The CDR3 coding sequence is TGTGCCAGCAGCGCGGGGAGGGAGGATCAGCCCCAGCATTTT.

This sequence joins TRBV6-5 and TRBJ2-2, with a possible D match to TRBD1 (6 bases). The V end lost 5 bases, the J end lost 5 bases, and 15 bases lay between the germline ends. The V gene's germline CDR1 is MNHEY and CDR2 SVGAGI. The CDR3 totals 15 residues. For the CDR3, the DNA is TGTGCCAGCAGTCAGGGGCGTTTGAGAACCGGGGAGCTGTTTTTT. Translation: CASSQGRLRTGELFF.

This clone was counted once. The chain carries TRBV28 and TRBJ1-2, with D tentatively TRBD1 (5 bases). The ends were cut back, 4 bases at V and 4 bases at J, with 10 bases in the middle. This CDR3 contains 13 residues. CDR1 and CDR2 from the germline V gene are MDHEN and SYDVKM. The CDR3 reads CASSSSDTYGYTF. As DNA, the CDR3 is TGTGCCAGCAGTTCCTCGGACACCTATGGCTACACCTTC.

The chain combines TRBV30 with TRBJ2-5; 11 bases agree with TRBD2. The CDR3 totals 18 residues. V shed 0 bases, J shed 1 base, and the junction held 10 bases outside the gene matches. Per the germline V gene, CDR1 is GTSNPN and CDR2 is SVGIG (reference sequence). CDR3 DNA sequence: TGTGCCTGGAGTGTACGACCCTCTAGCGGGGGGTTCCAAGAGACCCAGTACTTC. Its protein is CAWSVRPSSGGFQETQYF.

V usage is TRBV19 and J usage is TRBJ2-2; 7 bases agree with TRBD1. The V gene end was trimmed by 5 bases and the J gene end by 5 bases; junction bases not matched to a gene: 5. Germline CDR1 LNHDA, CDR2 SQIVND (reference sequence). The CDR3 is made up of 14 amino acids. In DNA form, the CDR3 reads TGTGCCAGTAGTGTCGTGACAGGGACCGGGGAGCTGTTTTTT. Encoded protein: CASSVVTGTGELFF.

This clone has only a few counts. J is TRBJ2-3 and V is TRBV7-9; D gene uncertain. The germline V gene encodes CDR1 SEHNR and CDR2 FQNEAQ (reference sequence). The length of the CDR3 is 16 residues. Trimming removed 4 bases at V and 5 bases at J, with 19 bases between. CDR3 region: CASSSVPLSSQDTQYF. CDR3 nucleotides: TGTGCCAGCAGCTCTGTTCCGCTGTCATCGCAAGATACGCAGTATTTT. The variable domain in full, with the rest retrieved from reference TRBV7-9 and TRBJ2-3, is DTGVSQNPRHKITKRGQNVTFRCDPISEHNRLYWYRQTLGQGPEFLTYFQNEAQLEKSRLLSDRFSAERPKGSFSTLEIQRTEQGDSAMYLCASSSVPLSSQDTQYFGPGTRLTVL.

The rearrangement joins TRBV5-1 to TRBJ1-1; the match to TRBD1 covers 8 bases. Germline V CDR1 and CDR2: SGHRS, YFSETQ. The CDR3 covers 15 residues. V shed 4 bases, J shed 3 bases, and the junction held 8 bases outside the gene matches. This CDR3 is CASSPRTGKDTEAFF. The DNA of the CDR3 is TGCGCCAGCAGCCCCCGGACAGGGAAGGACACTGAAGCTTTCTTT.

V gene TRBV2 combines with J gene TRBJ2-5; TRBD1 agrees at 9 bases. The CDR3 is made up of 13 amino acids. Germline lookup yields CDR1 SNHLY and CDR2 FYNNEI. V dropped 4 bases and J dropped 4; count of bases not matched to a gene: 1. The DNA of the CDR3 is TGTGCCAGCAGTGGACAGGGGGTAGAGACCCAGTACTTC. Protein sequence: CASSGQGVETQYF.

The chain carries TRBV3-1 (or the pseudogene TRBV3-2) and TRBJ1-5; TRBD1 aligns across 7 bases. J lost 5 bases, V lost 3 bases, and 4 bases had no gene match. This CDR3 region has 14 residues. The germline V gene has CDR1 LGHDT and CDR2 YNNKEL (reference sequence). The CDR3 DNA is TGTGCCAGCAGCCATGGAGGGGGCGATCAGCCCCAGCATTTT. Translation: CASSHGGGDQPQHF.

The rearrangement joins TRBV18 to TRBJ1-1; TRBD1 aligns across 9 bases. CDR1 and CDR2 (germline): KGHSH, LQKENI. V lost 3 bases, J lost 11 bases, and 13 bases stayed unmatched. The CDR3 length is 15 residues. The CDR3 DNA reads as TGTGCCAGCTCACCGGGACAGGGAATCCTTGAAGATGCTTTCTTT. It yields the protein CASSPGQGILEDAFF. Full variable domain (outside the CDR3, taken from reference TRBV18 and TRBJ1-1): NAGVMQNPRHLVRRRGQEARLRCSPMKGHSHVYWYRQLPEEGLKFMVYLQKENIIDESGMPKERFSAEFPKEGPSILRIQQVVRGDSAAYFCASSPGQGILEDAFFGQGTRLTVV.

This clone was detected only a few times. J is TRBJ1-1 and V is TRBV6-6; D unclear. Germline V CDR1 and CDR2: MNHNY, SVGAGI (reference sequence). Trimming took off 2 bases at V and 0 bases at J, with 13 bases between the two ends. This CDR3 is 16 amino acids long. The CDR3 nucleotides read TGTGCCAGCAGTTACGGTTCCTTATTGATGAACACTGAAGCTTTCTTT. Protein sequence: CASSYGSLLMNTEAFF.

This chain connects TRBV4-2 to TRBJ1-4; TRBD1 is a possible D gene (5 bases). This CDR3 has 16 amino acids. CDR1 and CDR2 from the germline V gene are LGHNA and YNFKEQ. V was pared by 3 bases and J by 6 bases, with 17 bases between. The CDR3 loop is CASSQRFKTVDEKLFF. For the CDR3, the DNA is TGTGCCAGCAGCCAGAGGTTTAAGACAGTGGATGAAAAACTGTTTTTT.

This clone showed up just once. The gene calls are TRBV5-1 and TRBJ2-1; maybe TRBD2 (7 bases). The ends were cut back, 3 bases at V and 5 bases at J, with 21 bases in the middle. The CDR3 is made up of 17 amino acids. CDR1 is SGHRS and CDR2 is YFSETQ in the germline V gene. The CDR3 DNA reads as TGCGCCAGCAGCTGGGGTAACCGGGGGGCCGCGGACAATGAGCAGTTCTTC. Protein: CASSWGNRGAADNEQFF. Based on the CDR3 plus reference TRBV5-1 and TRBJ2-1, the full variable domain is KAGVTQTPRYLIKTRGQQVTLSCSPISGHRSVSWYQQTPGQGLQFLFEYFSETQRNKGNFPGRFSGRQFSNSRSEMNVSTLELGDSALYLCASSWGNRGAADNEQFFGPGTRLTVL.

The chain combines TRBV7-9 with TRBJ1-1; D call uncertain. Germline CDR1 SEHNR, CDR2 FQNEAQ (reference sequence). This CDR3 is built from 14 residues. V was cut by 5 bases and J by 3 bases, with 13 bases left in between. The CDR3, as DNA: TGTGCCAGCAGCCCTAAGGGATGGTACACTGAAGCTTTCTTT. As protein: CASSPKGWYTEAFF. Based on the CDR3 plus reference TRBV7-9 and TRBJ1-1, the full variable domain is DTGVSQNPRHKITKRGQNVTFRCDPISEHNRLYWYRQTLGQGPEFLTYFQNEAQLEKSRLLSDRFSAERPKGSFSTLEIQRTEQGDSAMYLCASSPKGWYTEAFFGQGTRLTVV.

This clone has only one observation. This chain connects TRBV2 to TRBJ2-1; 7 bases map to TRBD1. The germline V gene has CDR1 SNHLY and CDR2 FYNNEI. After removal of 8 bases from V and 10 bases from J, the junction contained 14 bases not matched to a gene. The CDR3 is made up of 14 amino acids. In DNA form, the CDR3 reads TGTGCCAGCCAAGGGGGCCGAGAGCTTCGCGAGCAGTTCTTC. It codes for CASQGGRELREQFF.

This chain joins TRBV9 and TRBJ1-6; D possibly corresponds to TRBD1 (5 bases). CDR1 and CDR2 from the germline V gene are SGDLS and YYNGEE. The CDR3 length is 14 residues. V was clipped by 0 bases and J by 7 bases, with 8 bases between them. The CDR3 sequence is CASSVGPGNSPLHF. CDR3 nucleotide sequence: TGTGCCAGCAGCGTAGGGCCAGGGAATTCACCCCTCCACTTT.

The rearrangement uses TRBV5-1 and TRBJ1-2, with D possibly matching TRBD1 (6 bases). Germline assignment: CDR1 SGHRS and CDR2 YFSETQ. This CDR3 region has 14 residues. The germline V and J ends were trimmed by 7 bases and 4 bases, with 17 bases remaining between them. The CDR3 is CASATGGEVYGYTF. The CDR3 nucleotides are TGCGCCAGCGCTACTGGGGGCGAGGTCTATGGCTACACCTTC.

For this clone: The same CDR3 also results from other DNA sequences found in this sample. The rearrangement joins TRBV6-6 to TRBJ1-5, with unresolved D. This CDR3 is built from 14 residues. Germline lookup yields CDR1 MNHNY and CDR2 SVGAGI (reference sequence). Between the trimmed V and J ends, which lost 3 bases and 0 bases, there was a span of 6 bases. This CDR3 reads CASSYGNSNQPQHF. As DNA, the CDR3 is TGTGCCAGCAGTTATGGTAATAGCAATCAGCCCCAGCATTTT.

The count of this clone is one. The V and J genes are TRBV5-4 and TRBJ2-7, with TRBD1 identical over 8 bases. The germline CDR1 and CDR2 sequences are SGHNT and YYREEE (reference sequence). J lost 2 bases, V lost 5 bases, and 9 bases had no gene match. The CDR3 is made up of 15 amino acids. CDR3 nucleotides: TGTGCCAGCAGGTCAGGGGGCTCCACCACCTACGAGCAGTACGTC. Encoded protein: CASRSGGSTTYEQYV.

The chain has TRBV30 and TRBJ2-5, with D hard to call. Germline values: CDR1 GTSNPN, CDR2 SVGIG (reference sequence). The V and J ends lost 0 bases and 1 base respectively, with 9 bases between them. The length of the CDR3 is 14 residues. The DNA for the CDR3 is TGTGCCTGGAGTGTAACCGCCTTCCAAGAGACCCAGTACTTC. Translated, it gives CAWSVTAFQETQYF.

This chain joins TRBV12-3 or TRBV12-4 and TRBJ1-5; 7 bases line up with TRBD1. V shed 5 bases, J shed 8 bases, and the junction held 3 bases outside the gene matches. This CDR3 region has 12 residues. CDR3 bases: TGTGCCAGCAGTGACAGGGCGGAGCCCCAGCATTTT. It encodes CASSDRAEPQHF.

CDR3 DNA: TGTGCCAGCAGCCTAGCGGGGGGAACCTACGAGCAGTACGTC. This gives the protein CASSLAGGTYEQYV. The chain combines TRBV14 with TRBJ2-7; 10 nucleotides align to TRBD2. Trimming cost V 4 bases and J 2 bases; bases outside gene matches: 2. The CDR3 consists of 14 residues. Germline CDR1 is SGHDN and CDR2 is FVKESK.

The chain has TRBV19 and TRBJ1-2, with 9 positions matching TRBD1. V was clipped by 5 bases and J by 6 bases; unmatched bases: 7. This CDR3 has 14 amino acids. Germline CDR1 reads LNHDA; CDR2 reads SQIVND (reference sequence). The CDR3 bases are TGTGCCAGTAGTCCGACAGGGGGAGCGAATGGCTACACCTTC. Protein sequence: CASSPTGGANGYTF. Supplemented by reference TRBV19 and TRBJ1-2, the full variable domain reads DGGITQSPKYLFRKEGQNVTLSCEQNLNHDAMYWYRQDPGQGLRLIYYSQIVNDFQKGDIAEGYSVSREKKESFPLTVTSAQKNPTAFYLCASSPTGGANGYTFGSGTRLTVV.